What follows are 19 T cell receptor beta chains derived from one specimen sequenced in a study of OX40 agonist ivuxolimab in advanced cancers. Data came from immunoSEQ multiplex PCR; TCRdb stores just in-frame clones and leaves some out. The profile shows 25,000 to 35,000 clones, roughly nine tenths of them singletons. Specimen: CD4+ or CD8+ T cells sorted from blood, collected in a trial of the OX40 agonist ivuxolimab. All receptors come from an adult with an advanced solid tumor such as melanoma, head and neck, liver or kidney cancer.

The gene calls are TRBV11-2 and TRBJ2-5; tentatively, D is TRBD2 (6 bases). Germline CDR1 reads SGHAT; CDR2 reads FQNNGV. Trimming removed 4 bases from V and 4 bases from J, with 13 bases in between. The CDR3 length is 14 residues. The CDR3 DNA reads TGTGCCAGCAGCTCCGGACTATTTTTAGAGACCCAGTACTTC. Translation: CASSSGLFLETQYF.

The chain combines TRBV9 with TRBJ2-5; 12 bases align to TRBD2. J gave up 2 bases and V 0 bases, and 2 bases lay outside the gene matches. The V gene's germline CDR1 is SGDLS and CDR2 YYNGEE. CDR3 length: 16 amino acids. The CDR3 nucleotides read TGTGCCAGCAGCGTAGGGACTAGCGGGATACAAGAGACCCAGTACTTC. As protein: CASSVGTSGIQETQYF.

J is TRBJ2-6 and V is TRBV19, with TRBD1 matching 7 bases. The CDR3 length is 17 residues. V shed 9 bases and J 1 base; nucleotides not matched to a gene: 12. The germline V gene encodes CDR1 LNHDA and CDR2 SQIVND (reference sequence). The CDR3, as DNA: TGTGCCAGCGGGACAGATCTTTTCGCATCTGGGGCCAACGTCCTGACTTTC. Translated, it gives CASGTDLFASGANVLTF.

The rearrangement joins TRBV5-3 to TRBJ2-1, with D unclear. TRBV5-3 is an ORF for which the function is uncertain. The CDR3 length is 13 residues. Trimming cost V 0 bases and J 5 bases, with 6 bases left between them. The CDR3: CARSLVGHNEQFF. In DNA form, the CDR3 reads TGTGCCAGAAGCTTGGTAGGGCACAATGAGCAGTTCTTC.

The CDR3 protein is CASSAGLGVVYEQYF. In nucleotides, the CDR3 is TGTGCCAGCAGTGCCGGGCTTGGGGTCGTCTACGAGCAGTACTTC. The chain combines TRBV6-5 with TRBJ2-7, with D unclear. Germline CDR1 reads MNHEY; CDR2 reads SVGAGI. V shed 5 bases and J shed 3 bases, with 17 bases lying between them. This CDR3 region has 15 residues.

The chain carries TRBV19 and TRBJ2-3; TRBD2 matches 9 bases. The J segment lost 4 bases and the V segment lost 4 bases, leaving 9 bases of the junction unmatched. Looked up from germline, CDR1 is LNHDA and CDR2 is SQIVND (reference sequence). The CDR3 contains 16 residues. CDR3 residues: CASSSHAGGNADTQYF. CDR3 DNA: TGTGCCAGTAGTAGCCACGCGGGAGGGAACGCAGATACGCAGTATTTT.

The rearrangement uses TRBV5-6 and TRBJ2-5; 9 bases agree with TRBD2. V shed 0 bases and J 4 bases; nucleotides not matched to a gene: 7. The V gene's germline CDR1 is SGHDT and CDR2 YYEEEE. This CDR3 spans 16 amino acids. The CDR3 loop reads CASSLAPAGGRETQYF. CDR3 DNA: TGTGCCAGCAGCTTGGCCCCAGCGGGGGGCAGAGAGACCCAGTACTTC.

This chain uses TRBV27 with TRBJ2-7; 7 nucleotides line up with TRBD2. Germline loops: CDR1 MNHEY, CDR2 SMNVEV (reference sequence). J was trimmed by 3 bases and V by 5 bases; bases with no gene match: 10. The CDR3 is made up of 15 amino acids. For the CDR3, the DNA is TGTGCCAGCAGTCCTGGTCCAGGGAGGGGCTACGAGCAGTACTTC. As protein: CASSPGPGRGYEQYF.

The sample holds one count of this clone. V and J are TRBV9 and TRBJ1-1, with a weak D call TRBD1 (5 bases). V was shortened by 0 bases and J by 5 bases, with 14 bases between the two germline ends. Germline assignment: CDR1 SGDLS and CDR2 YYNGEE. The CDR3 loop spans 15 amino acids. Written as DNA, the CDR3 is TGTGCCAGCAGCGTAGATCCAGGGTGGGTTACTGAAGCTTTCTTT. The encoded protein is CASSVDPGWVTEAFF. The variable domain in full, completed from reference TRBV9 and TRBJ1-1, reads DSGVTQTPKHLITATGQRVTLRCSPRSGDLSVYWYQQSLDQGLQFLIQYYNGEERAKGNILERFSAQQFPDLHSELNLSSLELGDSALYFCASSVDPGWVTEAFFGQGTRLTVV.

This clone was picked up a small number of times. V usage is TRBV25-1 and J usage is TRBJ1-1; 7 nucleotides align to TRBD1. V lost 8 bases and J lost 6; bases outside the gene matches: 9. Germline CDR1 is MGHDK and CDR2 is SYGVNS. The length of the CDR3 is 13 residues. CDR3 in DNA: TGTGCCAGCTCAATAGACAGGGTGGCTGAAGCTTTCTTT. Translation gives CASSIDRVAEAFF.

The V and J genes are TRBV10-2 and TRBJ2-3, with 10 bases aligning to TRBD2. The ends lost 3 bases at V and 5 bases at J; junction bases unmatched: 8. The CDR3 length is 16 residues. Germline CDR1 WSHSY, CDR2 SAAADI. This CDR3 is CASSEGIAGGLDTQYF. In nucleotides, the CDR3 is TGCGCCAGCAGTGAAGGGATAGCGGGGGGTCTAGATACGCAGTATTTT.

The chain joins TRBV5-5 to TRBJ2-4; TRBD2 agrees at 7 bases. CDR3 length: 14 amino acids. The V segment lost 2 bases and the J segment 7 bases; nucleotides outside the gene matches: 6. Germline V gene data show CDR1 as SGHKS and CDR2 as YYEKEE (reference sequence). This chain's CDR3 is CASSFYQAGNIQYF. The CDR3 DNA sequence: TGTGCCAGCAGCTTTTATCAAGCGGGGAACATTCAGTACTTC.

The gene calls are TRBV7-8 and TRBJ1-1, with unresolved D. V gave up 7 bases and J gave up 3 bases, with 12 bases separating them. The CDR3 is 13 amino acids. The germline V gene has CDR1 SGHVS and CDR2 FQNEAQ. The CDR3 is CASIKRFDTEAFF. The CDR3 DNA sequence: TGTGCCAGCATCAAAAGGTTCGACACTGAAGCTTTCTTT.

This clone is medium-sized (0.01 to 0.1%) by share. V usage is TRBV9 and J usage is TRBJ2-7; weak D call: TRBD1 (6 bases). V lost 0 bases and J lost 0, with 10 bases in between. The CDR3 is made up of 15 amino acids. From germline, CDR1 is SGDLS and CDR2 YYNGEE. The CDR3 is CASSVGTALSYEQYF. The CDR3 DNA sequence: TGTGCCAGCAGCGTAGGGACAGCTCTCTCCTACGAGCAGTACTTC.

In regard to this clone: Other DNA sequences in this specimen translate into the identical CDR3. This chain uses TRBV30 with TRBJ1-2, with TRBD1 matching over 8 bases. The V gene end was trimmed by 4 bases and the J gene end by 6 bases; junction bases not matched to a gene: 10. The CDR3 is made up of 14 amino acids. Germline loops: CDR1 GTSNPN, CDR2 SVGIG (reference sequence). Written as DNA, the CDR3 is TGTGCCTGGATTTGGGAGTCAGGGGGCCATGGCTACACCTTC. It yields the protein CAWIWESGGHGYTF.

The chain couples TRBV4-1 to TRBJ2-7; no clear D. Germline CDR1 and CDR2: MGHRA and YSYEKL. This CDR3 contains 13 residues. V lost 0 bases to trimming and J lost 6 bases, with 9 bases between them. CDR3 protein: CASSQDLGPEQYF. CDR3 coding DNA: TGCGCCAGCAGCCAAGACCTCGGCCCCGAGCAGTACTTC.

This chain joins TRBV27 and TRBJ2-3, with D unresolved. Trimming took off 2 bases at V and 5 bases at J, with 5 bases between the two ends. The CDR3 totals 12 residues. Germline lookup yields CDR1 MNHEY and CDR2 SMNVEV (reference sequence). In DNA form, the CDR3 reads TGTGCCAGCAGTTTAGTAGGAGATACGCAGTATTTT. Its protein product is CASSLVGDTQYF.

V usage is TRBV7-2 and J usage is TRBJ2-3, with 7 bases fitting TRBD2. Trimming took 11 bases from V and 2 from J; bases not matched to a gene: 10. The CDR3 contains 14 residues. The germline CDR1 and CDR2 sequences are SGHTA and FQGNSA. Here the CDR3 reads CAGSLLADTDTQYF. In DNA, the CDR3 is TGTGCCGGCTCTCTTCTAGCGGACACAGATACGCAGTATTTT.

This chain joins TRBV27 and TRBJ2-3; D unresolved. CDR1 and CDR2 (germline): MNHEY, SMNVEV (reference sequence). V was trimmed by 3 bases and J by 2 bases, leaving 6 bases between them. The CDR3 totals 13 residues. The CDR3 here is CASSFRHTDTQYF. The DNA of the CDR3 is TGTGCCAGCAGTTTCCGGCACACAGATACGCAGTATTTT.